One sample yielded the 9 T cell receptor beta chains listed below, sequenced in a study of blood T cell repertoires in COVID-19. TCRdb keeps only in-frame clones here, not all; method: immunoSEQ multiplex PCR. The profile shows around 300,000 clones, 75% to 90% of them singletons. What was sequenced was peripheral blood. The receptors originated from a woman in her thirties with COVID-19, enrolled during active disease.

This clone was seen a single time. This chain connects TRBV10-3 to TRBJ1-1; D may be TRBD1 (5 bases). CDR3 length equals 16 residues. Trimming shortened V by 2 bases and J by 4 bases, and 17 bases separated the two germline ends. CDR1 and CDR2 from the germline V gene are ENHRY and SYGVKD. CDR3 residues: CAISEGGGSWGTEAFF. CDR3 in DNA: TGTGCCATCAGTGAGGGGGGAGGGTCCTGGGGCACTGAAGCTTTCTTT.

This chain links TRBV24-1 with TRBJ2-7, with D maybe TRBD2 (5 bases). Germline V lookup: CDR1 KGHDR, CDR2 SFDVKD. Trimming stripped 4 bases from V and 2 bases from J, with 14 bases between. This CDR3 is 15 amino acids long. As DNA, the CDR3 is TGTGCCACCAGTGAAGCTTTTGGACTGGCCTACGAGCAGTACTTC. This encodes CATSEAFGLAYEQYF.

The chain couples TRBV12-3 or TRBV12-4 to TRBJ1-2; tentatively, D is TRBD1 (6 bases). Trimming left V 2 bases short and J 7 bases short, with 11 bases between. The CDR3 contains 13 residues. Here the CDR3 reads CASSLQGSGGYTF. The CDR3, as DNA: TGTGCCAGCAGTTTACAGGGGTCGGGTGGCTACACCTTC.

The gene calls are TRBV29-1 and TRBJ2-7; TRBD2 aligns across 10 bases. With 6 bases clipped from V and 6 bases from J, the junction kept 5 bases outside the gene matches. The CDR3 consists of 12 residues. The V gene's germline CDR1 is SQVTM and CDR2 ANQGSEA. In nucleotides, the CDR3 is TGCAGCGTCGTCAGGACTAGCGGCGAGCAGTACTTC. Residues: CSVVRTSGEQYF.

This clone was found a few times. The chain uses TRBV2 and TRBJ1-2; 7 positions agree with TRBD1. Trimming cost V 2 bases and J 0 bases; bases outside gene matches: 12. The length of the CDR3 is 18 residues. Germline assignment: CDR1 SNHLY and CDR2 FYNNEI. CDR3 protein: CASSEWKGQQPTNYGYTF. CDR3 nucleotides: TGTGCCAGCAGTGAATGGAAGGGACAGCAACCTACTAACTATGGCTACACCTTC.

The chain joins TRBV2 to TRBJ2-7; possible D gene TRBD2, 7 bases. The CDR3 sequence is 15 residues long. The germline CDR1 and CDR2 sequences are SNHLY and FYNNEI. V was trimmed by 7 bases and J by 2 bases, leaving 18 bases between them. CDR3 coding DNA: TGTGCCAGCACCCTCGGGGGAGGGGGGGCCTACGAGCAGTACTTC. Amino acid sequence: CASTLGGGGAYEQYF.

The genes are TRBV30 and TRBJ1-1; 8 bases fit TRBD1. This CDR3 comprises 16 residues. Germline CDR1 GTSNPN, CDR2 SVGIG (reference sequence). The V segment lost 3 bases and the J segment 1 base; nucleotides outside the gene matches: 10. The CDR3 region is CAWRSRDRLTNTEAFF. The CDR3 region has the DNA TGTGCCTGGAGATCTCGGGACAGGTTGACGAACACTGAAGCTTTCTTT.

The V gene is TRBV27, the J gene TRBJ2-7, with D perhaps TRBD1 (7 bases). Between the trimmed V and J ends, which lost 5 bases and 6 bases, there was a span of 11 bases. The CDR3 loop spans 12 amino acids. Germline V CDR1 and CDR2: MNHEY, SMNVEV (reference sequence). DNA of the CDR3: TGTGCCAGCAGTCGGGGGACAGCCGAGCAGTACTTC. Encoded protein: CASSRGTAEQYF.

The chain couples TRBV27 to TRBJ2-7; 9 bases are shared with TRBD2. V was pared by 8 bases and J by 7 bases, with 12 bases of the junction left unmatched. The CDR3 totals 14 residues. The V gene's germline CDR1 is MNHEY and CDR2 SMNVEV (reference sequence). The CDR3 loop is CASGLAGVGKEQYF. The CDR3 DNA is TGTGCCAGCGGATTAGCGGGAGTGGGTAAGGAGCAGTACTTC.